This T cell receptor (beta chain) was observed in a study of blood T cell repertoires in COVID-19. Whole-study context: Sources were T cells, B-cell-depleted T cells, or PBMCs; the material itself was cDNA or gDNA.

Produced via immunoSEQ multiplex PCR; TCRdb's table is partial and in-frame only. Among under 300,000 clones listed, less than 90% were seen once. CDR1 is SGHRS, CDR2 YFSETQ, per germline. V was clipped by 4 bases and J by 0 bases; unmatched bases: 9. This CDR3 comprises 16 residues. This TCR came from a man aged 60 to 69 with acute or convalescent COVID-19. J is TRBJ2-5 and V is TRBV5-1, with 7 positions matching TRBD1. The sample comprised peripheral blood. The CDR3 region has the DNA TGCGCCAGCAGCAGAACCGGGACAGTGTACCAAGAGACCCAGTACTTC. Protein product: CASSRTGTVYQETQYF.